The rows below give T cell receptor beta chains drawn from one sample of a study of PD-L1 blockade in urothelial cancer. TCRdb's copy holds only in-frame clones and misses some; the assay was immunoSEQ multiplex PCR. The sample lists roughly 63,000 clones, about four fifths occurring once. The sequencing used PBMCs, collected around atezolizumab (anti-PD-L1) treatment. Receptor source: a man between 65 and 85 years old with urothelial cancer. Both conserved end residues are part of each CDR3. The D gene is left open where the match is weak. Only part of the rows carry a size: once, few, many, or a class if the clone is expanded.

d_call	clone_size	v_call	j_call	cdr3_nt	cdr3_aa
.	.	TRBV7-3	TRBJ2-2	TGTGCCAGCAGCTTCCTGGGAGCAGACGGGGAGCTGTTTTTT	CASSFLGADGELFF
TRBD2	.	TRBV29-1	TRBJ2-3	TGCAGCGTTGAACGGGGCGCAGGAGGTACCAGCGGGAGGTCCCCAGATACGCAGTATTTT	CSVERGAGGTSGRSPDTQYF
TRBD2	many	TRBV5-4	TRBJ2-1	TGTGCCAGCAGCTTGGCTCCTAGCGGGACCAATGAGCAGTTCTTC	CASSLAPSGTNEQFF
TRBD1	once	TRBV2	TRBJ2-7	TGTGCCAGCAGCCGTGGACAGGGGGGCGAGCAGTACTTC	CASSRGQGGEQYF
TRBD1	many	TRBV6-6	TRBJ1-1	TGTGCCAGCGCGCCCAAGGGACAGGGGAACACTGAAGCTTTCTTT	CASAPKGQGNTEAFF
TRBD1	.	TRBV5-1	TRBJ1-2	TGCGCCAGCAGCCAAAATCCCCAGGGGGCGAGTGGCTACACCTTC	CASSQNPQGASGYTF
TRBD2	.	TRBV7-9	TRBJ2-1	TGTGCCAGCAGCACGGGACTAGCGGGGGGCCTCGGCTCCTACAATGAGCAGTTCTTC	CASSTGLAGGLGSYNEQFF
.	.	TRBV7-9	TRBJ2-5	TGTGCCAGCAGCTTAGCCGGGGAGACCCAGTACTTC	CASSLAGETQYF
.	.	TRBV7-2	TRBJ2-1	TGTGCCAGCAGACGGACACTTCTCTCCTACAATGAGCAGTTCTTC	CASRRTLLSYNEQFF
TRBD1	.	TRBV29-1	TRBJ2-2	TGCAGCGTTGGGGGACAGACAGCGAACACCGGGGAGCTGTTTTTT	CSVGGQTANTGELFF
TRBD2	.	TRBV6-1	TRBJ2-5	TGTGCCAGCAGTGAGAGCGGGAGGGCGGAGACCCAGTACTTC	CASSESGRAETQYF
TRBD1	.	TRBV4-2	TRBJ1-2	TGTGCCAGCAGCCCGACAGGGGCCAACTATGGCCACACCTTC	CASSPTGANYGHTF
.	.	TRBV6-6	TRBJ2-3	TGTGCCAGCAGCCCCGGGAGCTCAGATACGCAGTATTTT	CASSPGSSDTQYF
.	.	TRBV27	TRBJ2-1	TGTGCCAGCAGTTTTTTAGCAAACAATGAGCAGTTCTTC	CASSFLANNEQFF
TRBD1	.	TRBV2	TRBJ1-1	TGTGCCAGCAGTGAATTGGGACAGATGAACACTGAAGCTTTCTTT	CASSELGQMNTEAFF
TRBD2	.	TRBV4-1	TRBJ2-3	TGCGCCAGCAGCCAAGAGAAGCGGGGGGGCGTGATAGATACGCAGTATTTT	CASSQEKRGGVIDTQYF